Following are 7 T cell receptor beta chains from one sample sequenced in a study of cytomegalovirus exposure and HLA in healthy donors. Sequenced by immunoSEQ multiplex PCR; TCRdb stores in-frame clones only, minus some. The data contain hundreds of thousands of clones, roughly 89% of them singletons. The sample consisted of PBMCs. The receptor source for this set is a woman between 18 and 29 years old in good health and CMV-seronegative.

This sequence joins TRBV5-1 and TRBJ2-1; 14 nucleotides line up with TRBD2. Germline V CDR1 and CDR2: SGHRS, YFSETQ. The CDR3 totals 16 residues. V shed 0 bases and J 8 bases; nucleotides not matched to a gene: 4. The CDR3 DNA follows: TGCGCCAGCAGCTTGGGGGGGACTAGCGGGAGCGATGAGCAGTTCTTC. Protein product: CASSLGGTSGSDEQFF.

This clone has just a few counts. The V call is TRBV11-2, the J call TRBJ1-3, with 7 bases identical to TRBD1. Germline trimming cut 5 bases from V and 4 bases from J; bases unmatched to any gene: 5. Germline V gene data show CDR1 as SGHAT and CDR2 as FQNNGV. The CDR3 has 14 residues. For the CDR3, the DNA is TGTGCCAGCAGCCCAGGGACAGAAGGAAACACCATATATTTT. Encoded protein: CASSPGTEGNTIYF.

With regard to this clone: Other nucleotide sequences from this sample produce the same CDR3. The chain has TRBV28 and TRBJ2-7; tentatively, D is TRBD2 (6 bases). CDR3 size: 14 residues. CDR1 and CDR2 from the germline V gene are MDHEN and SYDVKM. Trimming took 3 bases from V and 0 from J, leaving 9 bases between them. For the CDR3, the DNA is TGTGCCAGCAGTTTGGGGGGTAGCTCCTACGAGCAGTACTTC. Translating gives CASSLGGSSYEQYF.

The V call is TRBV7-2, the J call TRBJ1-1; weak D call: TRBD1 (6 bases). V gave up 3 bases and J gave up 1 base, with 6 bases separating them. Per germline, CDR1 SGHTA and CDR2 FQGNSA. CDR3 length: 13 residues. The CDR3 spells CASSLGQNTEAFF. DNA for the CDR3: TGTGCCAGCAGCTTGGGACAGAACACTGAAGCTTTCTTT.

The V call is TRBV5-4, the J call TRBJ1-6, with 7 bases identical to TRBD1. The V gene end was trimmed by 3 bases and the J gene end by 6 bases; junction bases not matched to a gene: 6. The CDR3 covers 15 residues. Germline V CDR1 and CDR2: SGHNT, YYREEE (reference sequence). DNA for the CDR3: TGTGCCAGCAGCTGGGCGGGACAGTTTAATTCACCCCTCCACTTT. This translates into CASSWAGQFNSPLHF.

The rearrangement uses TRBV28 and TRBJ1-5; possibly TRBD1 for D (6 bases). Trimming removed 3 bases at V and 7 bases at J, with 19 bases between. The length of the CDR3 is 16 residues. Germline assignment: CDR1 MDHEN and CDR2 SYDVKM. The CDR3 protein is CASSFPDTGTGQPQHF. The CDR3 nucleotides are TGTGCCAGCAGTTTCCCAGACACAGGGACGGGACAGCCCCAGCATTTT.

The chain carries TRBV7-9 and TRBJ2-3; 7 bases are a match to TRBD2. Trimming at V came to 5 bases and at J to 3 bases, leaving 8 bases not matched to a gene. Germline-derived CDR1 and CDR2 are SEHNR and FQNEAQ (reference sequence). The CDR3 sequence is 15 residues long. The DNA of the CDR3 is TGTGCCAGCAGCCCCCGTGGGAGGGTGACAGATACGCAGTATTTT. Encoded protein: CASSPRGRVTDTQYF.